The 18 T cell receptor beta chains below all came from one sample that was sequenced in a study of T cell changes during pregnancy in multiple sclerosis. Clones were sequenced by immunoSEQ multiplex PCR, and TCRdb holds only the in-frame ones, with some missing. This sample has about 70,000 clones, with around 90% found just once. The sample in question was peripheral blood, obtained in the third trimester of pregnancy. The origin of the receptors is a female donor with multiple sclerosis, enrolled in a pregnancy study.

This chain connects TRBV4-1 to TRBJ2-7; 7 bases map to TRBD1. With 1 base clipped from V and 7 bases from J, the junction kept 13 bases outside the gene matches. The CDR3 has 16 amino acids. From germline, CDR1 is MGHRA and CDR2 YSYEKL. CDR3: CASSQVPGQSVNEQYF. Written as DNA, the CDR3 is TGCGCCAGCAGCCAAGTTCCGGGACAGAGCGTAAATGAGCAGTACTTC.

The DNA of the CDR3 is TGTGCCAGCAGCTTAGGATATTCCCATAGTGATAACACTGAAGCTTTCTTT. Translating it yields CASSLGYSHSDNTEAFF. This rearrangement joins TRBV7-9 to TRBJ1-1; D is ambiguous. Germline V CDR1 and CDR2: SEHNR, FQNEAQ (reference sequence). The CDR3 runs to 17 residues. The V and J ends lost 1 base and 2 bases respectively, with 17 bases between them. Together with reference TRBV7-9 and TRBJ1-1, the CDR3 gives the full variable domain: DTGVSQNPRHKITKRGQNVTFRCDPISEHNRLYWYRQTLGQGPEFLTYFQNEAQLEKSRLLSDRFSAERPKGSFSTLEIQRTEQGDSAMYLCASSLGYSHSDNTEAFFGQGTRLTVV.

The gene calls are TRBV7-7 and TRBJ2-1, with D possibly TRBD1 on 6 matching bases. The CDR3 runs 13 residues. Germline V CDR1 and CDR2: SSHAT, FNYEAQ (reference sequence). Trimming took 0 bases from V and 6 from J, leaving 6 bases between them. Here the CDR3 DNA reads TGTGCCAGCAGCTTAGCAGGGGGCAATGAGCAGTTCTTC. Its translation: CASSLAGGNEQFF.

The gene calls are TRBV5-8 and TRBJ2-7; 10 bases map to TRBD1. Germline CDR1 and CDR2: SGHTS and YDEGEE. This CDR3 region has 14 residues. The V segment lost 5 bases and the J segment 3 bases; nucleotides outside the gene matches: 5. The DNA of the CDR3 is TGTGCCAGCAGACACGGACAGGGGGTCTACGAGCAGTACTTC. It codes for CASRHGQGVYEQYF.

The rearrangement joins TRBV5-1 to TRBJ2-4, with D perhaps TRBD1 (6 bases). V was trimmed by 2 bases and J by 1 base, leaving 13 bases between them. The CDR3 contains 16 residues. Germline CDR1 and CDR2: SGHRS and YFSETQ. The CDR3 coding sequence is TGCGCCAGCAGCTTTGTTACAGGGAACGCCAAAAACATTCAGTACTTC. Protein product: CASSFVTGNAKNIQYF.

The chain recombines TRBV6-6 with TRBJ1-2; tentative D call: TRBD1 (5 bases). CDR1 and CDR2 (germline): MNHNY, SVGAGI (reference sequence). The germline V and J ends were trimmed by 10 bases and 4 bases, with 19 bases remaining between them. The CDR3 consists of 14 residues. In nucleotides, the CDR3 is TGTGCCACCGTAGACAGTTCGGCCTCCTATGGCTACACCTTC. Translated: CATVDSSASYGYTF.

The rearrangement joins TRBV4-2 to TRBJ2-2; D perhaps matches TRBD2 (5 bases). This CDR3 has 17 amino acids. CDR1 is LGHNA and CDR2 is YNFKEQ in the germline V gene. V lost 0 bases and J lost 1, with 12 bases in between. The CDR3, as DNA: TGTGCCAGCAGCCAAGAATTCGGACTCCTGAACACCGGGGAGCTGTTTTTT. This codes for CASSQEFGLLNTGELFF.

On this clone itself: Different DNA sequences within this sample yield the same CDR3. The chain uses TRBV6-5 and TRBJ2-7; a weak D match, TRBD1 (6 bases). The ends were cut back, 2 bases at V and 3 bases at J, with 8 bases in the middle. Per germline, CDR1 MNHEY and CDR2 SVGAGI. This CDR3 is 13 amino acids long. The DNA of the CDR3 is TGTGCCAGCAGTTACGCGGACAGCTACGAGCAGTACTTC. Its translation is CASSYADSYEQYF.

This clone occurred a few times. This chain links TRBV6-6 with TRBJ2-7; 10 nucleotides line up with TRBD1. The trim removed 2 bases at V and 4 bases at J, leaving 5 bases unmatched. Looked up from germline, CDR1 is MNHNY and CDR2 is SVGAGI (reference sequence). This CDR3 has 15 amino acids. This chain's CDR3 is CASSYLGQGGYEQYF. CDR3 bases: TGTGCCAGCAGTTACCTCGGACAGGGGGGGTACGAGCAGTACTTC.

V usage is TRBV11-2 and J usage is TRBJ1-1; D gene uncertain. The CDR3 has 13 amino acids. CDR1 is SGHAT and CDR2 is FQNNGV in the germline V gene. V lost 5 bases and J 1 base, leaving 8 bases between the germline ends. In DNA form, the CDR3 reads TGTGCCAGCAGCCCCCGTAGGAACACTGAAGCTTTCTTT. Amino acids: CASSPRRNTEAFF.

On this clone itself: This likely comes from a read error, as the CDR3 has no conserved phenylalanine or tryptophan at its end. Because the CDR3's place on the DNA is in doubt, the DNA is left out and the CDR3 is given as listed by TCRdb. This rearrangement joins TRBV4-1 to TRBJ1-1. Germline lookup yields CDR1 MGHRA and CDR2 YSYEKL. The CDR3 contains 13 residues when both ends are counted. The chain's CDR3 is CASSPQGGGRSFM.

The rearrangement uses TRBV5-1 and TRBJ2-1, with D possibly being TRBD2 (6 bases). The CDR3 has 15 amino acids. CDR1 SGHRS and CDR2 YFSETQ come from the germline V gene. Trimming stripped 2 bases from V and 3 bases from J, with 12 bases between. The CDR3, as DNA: TGCGCCAGCAGCTTCGCTAGCGCGAGCTACAATGAGCAGTTCTTC. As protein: CASSFASASYNEQFF.

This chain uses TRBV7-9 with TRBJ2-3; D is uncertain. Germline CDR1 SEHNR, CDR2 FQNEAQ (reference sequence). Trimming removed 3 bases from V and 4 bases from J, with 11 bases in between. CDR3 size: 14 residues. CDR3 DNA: TGTGCCAGCAGCTTCCTCCTAGACGCAGATACGCAGTATTTT. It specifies CASSFLLDADTQYF.

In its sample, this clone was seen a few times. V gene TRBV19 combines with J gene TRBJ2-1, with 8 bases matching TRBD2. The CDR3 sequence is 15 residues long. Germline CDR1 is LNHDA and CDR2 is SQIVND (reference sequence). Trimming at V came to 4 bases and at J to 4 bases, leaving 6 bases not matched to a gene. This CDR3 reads CASSTVRGGYNEQFF. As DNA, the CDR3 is TGTGCCAGTAGTACGGTACGCGGGGGGTACAATGAGCAGTTCTTC.

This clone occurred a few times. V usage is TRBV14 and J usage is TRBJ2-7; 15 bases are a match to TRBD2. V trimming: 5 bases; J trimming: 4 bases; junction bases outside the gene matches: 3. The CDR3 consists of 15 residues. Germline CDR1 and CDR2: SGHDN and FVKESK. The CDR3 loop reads CASSGLAGGGYEQYF. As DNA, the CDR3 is TGTGCCAGCAGCGGACTAGCGGGAGGGGGGTACGAGCAGTACTTC.

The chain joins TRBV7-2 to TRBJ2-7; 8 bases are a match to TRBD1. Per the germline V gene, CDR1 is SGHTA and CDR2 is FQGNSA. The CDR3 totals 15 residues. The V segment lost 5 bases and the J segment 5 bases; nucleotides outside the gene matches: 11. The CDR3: CASSLHSGGANEQYF. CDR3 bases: TGTGCCAGCAGCCTACACTCAGGGGGCGCGAACGAGCAGTACTTC.

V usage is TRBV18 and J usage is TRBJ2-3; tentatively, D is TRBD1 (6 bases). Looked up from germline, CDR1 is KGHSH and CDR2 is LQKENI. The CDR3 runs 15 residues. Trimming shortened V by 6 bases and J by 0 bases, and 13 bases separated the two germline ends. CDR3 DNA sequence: TGTGCCAGCTCGCCGGTAGGGGGAAGCACAGATACGCAGTATTTT. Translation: CASSPVGGSTDTQYF.

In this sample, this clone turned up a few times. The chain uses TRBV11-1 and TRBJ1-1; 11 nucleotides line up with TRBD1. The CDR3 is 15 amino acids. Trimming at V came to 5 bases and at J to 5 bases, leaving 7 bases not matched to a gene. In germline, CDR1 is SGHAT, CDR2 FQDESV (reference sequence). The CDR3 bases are TGTGCCAGCAGCCGGGACAGGGGGGTAGGGACTGAAGCTTTCTTT. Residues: CASSRDRGVGTEAFF. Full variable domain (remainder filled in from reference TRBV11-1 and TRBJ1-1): EAEVAQSPRYKITEKSQAVAFWCDPISGHATLYWYRQILGQGPELLVQFQDESVVDDSQLPKDRFSAERLKGVDSTLKIQPAELGDSAMYLCASSRDRGVGTEAFFGQGTRLTVV.